This record covers a single TCR beta chain. Its specificity is unknown. This sample is part of a study of cytomegalovirus exposure and HLA in healthy donors. General study results and limits: Based on reports, TCR beta sequences accurately predicted HLA-A and HLA-B alleles for most subjects. Overall, approximately 150 TCR beta chains were annotated as cytomegalovirus-associated.

This CDR3 spans 14 amino acids. CDR1 and CDR2 from the germline V gene are SGHRS and YFSETQ. Trimming removed 0 bases from V and 7 bases from J, with 13 bases in between. Vbeta (60) and Jbeta (13) primers were used in the PCR. Data came from immunoSEQ multiplex PCR; TCRdb stores just in-frame clones and leaves some out. The sample has some 100,000 clones; 60% to 85% are singletons. Sample: PBMCs. This clonotype was sampled from a female donor in good health and CMV-seronegative. V usage is TRBV5-1 and J usage is TRBJ1-1; D ambiguous. CDR3 protein: CASSLGGYSNEAFF. The CDR3 region has the DNA TGCGCCAGCAGCTTGGGAGGATACTCAAATGAAGCTTTCTTT.